The text below deals with one T cell receptor beta chain. TCRdb's table, derived via immunoSEQ multiplex PCR, lists solely in-frame clones and lacks some. The sample has approximately 12,000 clones; 80% to 85% are singletons. The data are from a study of OX40 agonist ivuxolimab in advanced cancers. Per the germline V gene, CDR1 is SQVTM and CDR2 is ANQGSEA. CDR3 length equals 13 residues. The junction had 5 bases not matched to a gene; V was cut back by 4 bases and J by 6 bases. The clonotype originates from an adult with an advanced solid tumor such as melanoma, head and neck, liver or kidney cancer. Sequencing was performed on CD4+ or CD8+ T cells sorted from blood, taken in a trial of the OX40 agonist ivuxolimab. The V gene is TRBV29-1, the J gene TRBJ2-1; 8 positions match TRBD2. The CDR3 bases are TGCAGCGTTGGGTTAGCGGGGCCCAATGAGCAGTTCTTC. Translating it yields CSVGLAGPNEQFF.